This is a list of T cell receptor beta chains from one sample in a study of T-cell memory formation after mild COVID-19. Via MiXCR, TCRdb re-called the 5' RACE reads, giving one row per CDR3 protein. The table shows approximately 500,000 distinct CDR3 sequences, with more than 20% occurring only once. Material: PBMCs or a T cell subset sorted from them (not recorded which). These receptors were taken from an adult woman who had mild COVID-19 (a few samples of this study predate the infection). Cell type and time point are not known. CDR3s include the opening cysteine and the closing phenylalanine or tryptophan. The D gene is left open where the match is weak. Clone size is given for some rows only: seen once, a few or many times, or a class if the clone is expanded.

J gene	V gene	D gene	clone size	CDR3 length	CDR3 protein	CDR3 DNA
TRBJ2-1	TRBV4-3	TRBD2	NA	16	CASSKTSGNGDNEQFF	TGCGCCAGCAGCAAGACTAGCGGGAACGGTGACAATGAGCAGTTCTTC
TRBJ2-7	TRBV27	NA	many	14	CASSLSHRRYEQYF	TGTGCCAGCAGTTTATCGCACAGGAGATACGAGCAGTACTTC
TRBJ2-4	TRBV5-6	TRBD2	NA	15	CASSASGGARNIQYF	TGTGCCAGCAGTGCCAGCGGGGGGGCTAGGAACATTCAGTACTTC
TRBJ2-5	TRBV5-1	TRBD2	NA	16	CASSSGLAGTKETQYF	TGCGCCAGCAGCTCTGGACTAGCGGGAACGAAAGAGACCCAGTACTTC
TRBJ2-1	TRBV4-2	NA	once	15	CASSQDQTPYNEQFF	TGTGCCAGCAGCCAAGATCAAACCCCCTACAATGAGCAGTTCTTC
TRBJ2-7	TRBV9	TRBD1	few	16	CASSVGVGQGAYEQYF	TGTGCCAGCAGCGTAGGGGTAGGACAGGGGGCCTACGAGCAGTACTTC
TRBJ1-1	TRBV3-1	NA	few	14	CASSQAAGRTEAFF	TGTGCCAGCAGCCAAGCAGCAGGGCGCACTGAAGCTTTCTTT
TRBJ2-3	TRBV9	NA	NA	14	CASSVPHPQATQYF	TGTGCCAGCAGCGTACCACATCCGCAGGCTACGCAGTATTTT
TRBJ2-7	TRBV2	TRBD1	NA	13	CASQGTGTYEQYF	TGTGCCAGCCAGGGGACAGGGACCTACGAGCAGTACTTC
TRBJ2-7	TRBV9	TRBD1	NA	16	CASSEKQGVNRYEQYF	TGTGCCAGCAGCGAAAAACAGGGGGTAAATCGGTACGAGCAGTACTTC
TRBJ2-7	TRBV9	TRBD1	NA	18	CASSREGTGEGVSYEQYF	TGTGCCAGCAGCCGAGAGGGGACAGGGGAAGGGGTCTCCTACGAGCAGTACTTC
TRBJ1-2	TRBV6-1	NA	NA	14	CASSETGSWGGYTF	TGTGCCAGCAGTGAAACAGGAAGCTGGGGCGGCTACACCTTC
TRBJ2-5	TRBV5-1	NA	few	14	CASSLERAGETQYF	TGCGCCAGCAGCTTGGAACGGGCCGGGGAGACCCAGTACTTC
TRBJ2-7	TRBV14	NA	few	14	CASSQQTASYEQYF	TGTGCCAGCAGCCAGCAGACAGCTAGCTACGAGCAGTACTTC
TRBJ2-3	TRBV20-1	TRBD2	once	14	CSAGGLAGADTQYF	TGCAGTGCTGGGGGGCTAGCGGGGGCAGATACGCAGTATTTT
TRBJ1-1	TRBV20-1	TRBD1	few	13	CSANSDRGAEAFF	TGCAGTGCTAATTCTGACAGGGGGGCTGAAGCTTTCTTT
TRBJ2-2	TRBV3-1	TRBD2	many	13	CASSRGGTGELFF	TGTGCCAGCAGCCGCGGGGGGACCGGGGAGCTGTTTTTT
TRBJ1-1	TRBV6-5	TRBD1	NA	14	CASSRDSSNTEAFF	TGTGCCAGCAGCCGGGACAGCTCGAACACTGAAGCTTTCTTT
TRBJ1-5	TRBV6-2/TRBV6-3	NA	NA	14	CASSYGVGFQPQHF	TGTGCCAGCAGTTACGGAGTGGGATTTCAGCCCCAGCATTTT
TRBJ2-3	TRBV9	NA	NA	15	CAGSRGGARTDTQYF	TGTGCCGGCTCACGAGGTGGAGCCCGCACAGATACGCAGTATTTT
TRBJ1-1	TRBV5-1	NA	few	13	CASSFNPLAEAFF	TGCGCCAGCAGCTTTAACCCTTTGGCTGAAGCTTTCTTT
TRBJ1-2	TRBV7-2	TRBD1	few	16	CASSLGGYTGGYGYTF	TGTGCCAGCAGCTTAGGAGGATACACAGGGGGATATGGCTACACCTTC
TRBJ2-2	TRBV5-1	TRBD1	NA	19	CASSLAGPGTGPNTGELFF	TGCGCCAGCAGCTTGGCGGGCCCCGGGACAGGCCCCAACACCGGGGAGCTGTTTTTT
TRBJ2-7	TRBV30	TRBD2	NA	14	CAWDYSGSNYEQYF	TGTGCCTGGGATTATAGCGGGAGTAACTACGAGCAGTACTTC
TRBJ1-1	TRBV6-6	TRBD1	NA	14	CASSSSDRATEAFF	TGTGCCAGCAGTTCCTCGGACAGGGCCACTGAAGCTTTCTTT
TRBJ2-3	TRBV5-1	NA	NA	15	CASSLGPPGVDTQYF	TGCGCCAGCAGCTTAGGTCCCCCGGGGGTTGATACGCAGTATTTT
TRBJ2-1	TRBV6-4	NA	NA	13	CASSDGPLNEQFF	TGTGCCAGCAGTGACGGGCCTTTGAATGAGCAGTTCTTC
TRBJ2-2	TRBV12-3/TRBV12-4	NA	few	14	CASSQRSSGGELFF	TGTGCCAGCAGTCAAAGATCCTCGGGCGGGGAGCTGTTTTTT
TRBJ1-4	TRBV19	NA	few	14	CATGRGRAQRGLFF	TGTGCCACTGGTCGGGGGAGGGCCCAGCGTGGACTGTTTTTT
TRBJ2-7	TRBV20-1	TRBD2	few	16	CSARSLSGGTTYEQYF	TGCAGTGCTAGATCCCTCTCGGGAGGGACTACCTACGAGCAGTACTTC
TRBJ2-5	TRBV6-6	TRBD2	few	14	CASRPAAGGETQYF	TGTGCCAGCAGGCCCGCAGCGGGGGGGGAGACCCAGTACTTC
TRBJ2-1	TRBV7-8	TRBD2	NA	22	CASSPRTILPGAYSGRANEQFF	TGTGCCAGCAGCCCCCGGACTATTCTCCCCGGAGCCTATAGCGGGAGGGCCAATGAGCAGTTCTTC
TRBJ2-2	TRBV6-5	NA	few	16	CASSPPDGNLAGELFF	TGTGCCAGCAGTCCCCCTGACGGTAATCTGGCCGGGGAGCTGTTTTTT
TRBJ2-7	TRBV5-1	NA	few	14	CASSLESTSYEQYF	TGCGCCAGCAGCTTGGAGAGCACATCCTACGAGCAGTACTTC
TRBJ2-1	TRBV2	NA	NA	15	CASSQTLILYNEQFF	TGTGCCAGCAGTCAAACCCTTATTCTTTACAATGAGCAGTTCTTC
TRBJ2-1	TRBV5-1	TRBD2	few	15	CASSLVGTTDNEQFF	TGCGCCAGCAGCTTGGTCGGGACTACGGACAATGAGCAGTTCTTC
TRBJ2-1	TRBV20-1	TRBD2	NA	12	CSAGLAGAEQFF	TGCAGTGCTGGACTAGCGGGAGCCGAGCAGTTCTTC
TRBJ2-5	TRBV2	NA	NA	14	CASSQLLGEETQYF	TGTGCCAGCAGCCAACTACTAGGCGAGGAGACCCAGTACTTC
TRBJ2-2	TRBV7-2	TRBD2	few	18	CASSLGGGSGRGVGELFF	TGTGCCAGCAGCTTAGGTGGTGGTAGCGGGAGAGGAGTCGGGGAGCTGTTTTTT
TRBJ2-1	TRBV4-3	NA	few	14	CASSQELKYNEQFF	TGCGCCAGCAGCCAAGAGTTGAAGTACAATGAGCAGTTCTTC
TRBJ2-7	TRBV2	TRBD2	few	13	CASGGLVDYEQYF	TGTGCCAGCGGTGGACTAGTAGACTACGAGCAGTACTTC
TRBJ1-2	TRBV12-3/TRBV12-4	TRBD1	few	13	CASGGQGDYGYTF	TGTGCCTCCGGGGGGCAGGGGGACTATGGCTACACCTTC
TRBJ2-5	TRBV5-1	NA	few	17	CASSLDWTGSGGETQYF	TGCGCCAGCAGCTTGGACTGGACAGGGTCGGGAGGAGAGACCCAGTACTTC
TRBJ1-1	TRBV5-4	NA	few	15	CASSLASGAGTEAFF	TGTGCCAGCAGCTTGGCATCCGGCGCTGGCACTGAAGCTTTCTTT
TRBJ2-7	TRBV5-5	NA	NA	17	CASSLATSSGGVYEQYF	TGTGCCAGCAGCTTGGCCACATCGTCGGGGGGCGTCTACGAGCAGTACTTC
TRBJ2-7	TRBV12-3/TRBV12-4	NA	NA	11	CASSFRGEQYF	TGTGCCAGCAGTTTCAGGGGCGAGCAGTACTTC
TRBJ2-4	TRBV11-1	NA	NA	14	CASSLVETKNIQYF	TGTGCCAGCAGCTTAGTGGAAACCAAAAACATTCAGTACTTC
TRBJ2-4	TRBV5-4	NA	NA	12	CASSLVGDIQYF	TGTGCCAGCAGCTTGGTCGGAGACATTCAGTACTTC
TRBJ1-3	TRBV12-3/TRBV12-4	NA	NA	15	CASSPTGFSGNTIYF	TGTGCCAGCAGTCCGACAGGCTTCTCTGGAAACACCATATATTTT
TRBJ1-6	TRBV6-1	NA	NA	13	CASSEALNSPLHF	TGTGCCAGCAGTGAAGCGCTCAATTCACCCCTCCACTTT
TRBJ1-4	TRBV12-3/TRBV12-4	NA	NA	12	CASRGGWEKLFF	TGTGCCAGCCGGGGAGGCTGGGAAAAACTGTTTTTT
TRBJ2-2	TRBV7-2	NA	few	15	CASSPQPGYTGELFF	TGTGCCAGCAGCCCTCAGCCGGGGTACACCGGGGAGCTGTTTTTT
TRBJ1-1	TRBV10-3	TRBD1	many	18	CASMPFHFGQGRNTEAFF	TGTGCCAGCATGCCTTTCCACTTTGGACAGGGAAGAAACACTGAAGCTTTCTTT
TRBJ1-3	TRBV7-6	NA	once	17	CASSLEVQGPSGNTIYF	TGTGCCAGCAGCTTAGAGGTACAGGGACCCTCTGGAAACACCATATATTTT
TRBJ2-5	TRBV19	TRBD2	few	18	CASSARGSLAGFQETQYF	TGTGCCAGTAGTGCCCGCGGATCACTAGCGGGCTTCCAAGAGACCCAGTACTTC
TRBJ2-7	TRBV19	NA	NA	14	CASSMAGQPYEQYF	TGTGCCAGTAGTATGGCGGGACAGCCTTACGAGCAGTACTTC
TRBJ2-2	TRBV6-1	NA	NA	17	CASREIRGKGDTGELFF	TGTGCCAGCAGAGAGATCCGGGGGAAAGGGGACACCGGGGAGCTGTTTTTT
TRBJ2-3	TRBV11-3	NA	NA	13	CASRSPRRDTQYF	TGTGCCAGCAGGTCCCCGAGGCGAGATACGCAGTATTTT